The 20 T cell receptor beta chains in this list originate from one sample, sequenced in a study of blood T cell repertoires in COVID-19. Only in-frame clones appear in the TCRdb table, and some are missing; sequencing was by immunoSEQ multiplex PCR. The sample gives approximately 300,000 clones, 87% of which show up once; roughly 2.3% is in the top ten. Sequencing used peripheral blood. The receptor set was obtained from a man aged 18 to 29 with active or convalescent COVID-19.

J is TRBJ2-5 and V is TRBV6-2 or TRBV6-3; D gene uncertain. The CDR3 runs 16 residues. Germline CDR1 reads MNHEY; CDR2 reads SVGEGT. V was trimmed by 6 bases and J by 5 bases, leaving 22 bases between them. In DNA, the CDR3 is TGTGCCAGCAGCTTCAGATCCCAGGTCCTTCGGGAGACCCAGTACTTC. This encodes CASSFRSQVLRETQYF.

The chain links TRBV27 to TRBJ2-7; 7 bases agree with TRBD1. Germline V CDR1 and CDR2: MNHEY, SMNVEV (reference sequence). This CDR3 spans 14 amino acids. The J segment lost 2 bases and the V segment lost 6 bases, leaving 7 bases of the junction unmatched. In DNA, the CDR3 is TGTGCCAGCAGGCCCCGGGACAGCCCCTACGAGCAGTACTTC. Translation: CASRPRDSPYEQYF.

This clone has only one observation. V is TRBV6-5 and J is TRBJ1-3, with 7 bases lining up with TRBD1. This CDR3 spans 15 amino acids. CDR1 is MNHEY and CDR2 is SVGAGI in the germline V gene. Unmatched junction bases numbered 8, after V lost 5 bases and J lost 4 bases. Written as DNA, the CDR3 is TGTGCCAGCAGTCTCAGGACAGGATCGGGAAACACCATATATTTT. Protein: CASSLRTGSGNTIYF.

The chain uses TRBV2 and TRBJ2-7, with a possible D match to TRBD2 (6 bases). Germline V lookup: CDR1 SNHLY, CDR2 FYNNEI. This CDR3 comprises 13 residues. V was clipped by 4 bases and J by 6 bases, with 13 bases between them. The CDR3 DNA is TGTGCCAGCAGTGGGCAACTAGCAGGCGAGCAGTACTTC. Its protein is CASSGQLAGEQYF.

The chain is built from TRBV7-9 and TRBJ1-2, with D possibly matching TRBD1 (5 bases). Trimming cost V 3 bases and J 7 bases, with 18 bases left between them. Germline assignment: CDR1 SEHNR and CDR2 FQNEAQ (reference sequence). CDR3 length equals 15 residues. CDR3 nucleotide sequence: TGTGCCAGCAGCTTCTCGGCTGGGGCGACGGCTGGCTACACCTTC. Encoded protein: CASSFSAGATAGYTF.

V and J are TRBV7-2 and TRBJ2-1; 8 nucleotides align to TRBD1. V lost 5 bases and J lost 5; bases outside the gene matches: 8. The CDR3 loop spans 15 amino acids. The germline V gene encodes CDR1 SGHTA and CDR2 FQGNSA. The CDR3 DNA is TGTGCCAGCAGCCTGGACAGGGCTTCGAACAATGAGCAGTTCTTC. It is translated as CASSLDRASNNEQFF.

Written as DNA, the CDR3 is TGTGCCAGCTCACCAAGAATGGCGGGGGGAGAGACCCAGTACTTC. The encoded protein is CASSPRMAGGETQYF. J is TRBJ2-5 and V is TRBV18; 8 bases line up with TRBD2. J was trimmed by 4 bases and V by 2 bases; bases with no gene match: 6. The CDR3 length is 15 residues. In germline, CDR1 is KGHSH, CDR2 LQKENI.

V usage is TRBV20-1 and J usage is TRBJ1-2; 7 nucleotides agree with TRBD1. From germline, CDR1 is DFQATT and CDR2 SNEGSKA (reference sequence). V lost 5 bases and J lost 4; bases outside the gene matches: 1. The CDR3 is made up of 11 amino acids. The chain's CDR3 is CSAGTVYGYTF. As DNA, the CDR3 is TGCAGTGCTGGGACAGTCTATGGCTACACCTTC.

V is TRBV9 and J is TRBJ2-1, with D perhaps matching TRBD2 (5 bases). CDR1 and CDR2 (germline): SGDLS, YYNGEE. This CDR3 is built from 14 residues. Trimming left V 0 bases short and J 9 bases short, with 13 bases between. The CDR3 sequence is CASSVALTRGEQFF. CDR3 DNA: TGTGCCAGCAGCGTAGCCCTTACCCGGGGTGAGCAGTTCTTC.

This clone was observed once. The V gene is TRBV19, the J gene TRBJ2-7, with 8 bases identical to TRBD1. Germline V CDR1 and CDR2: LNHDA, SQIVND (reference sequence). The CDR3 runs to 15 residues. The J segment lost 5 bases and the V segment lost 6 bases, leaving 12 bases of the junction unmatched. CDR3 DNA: TGTGCCAGTAGAAACGGACAGGGTCCCGGGGACGAGCAGTACTTC. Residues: CASRNGQGPGDEQYF.

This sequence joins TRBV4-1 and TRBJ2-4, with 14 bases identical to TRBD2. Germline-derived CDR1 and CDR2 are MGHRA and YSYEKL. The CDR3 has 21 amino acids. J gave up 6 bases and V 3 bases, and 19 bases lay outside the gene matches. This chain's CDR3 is CASSHGVGLAGAPKSGNIQYF. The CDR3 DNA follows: TGCGCCAGCAGCCATGGGGTGGGACTAGCGGGGGCCCCCAAGTCGGGAAACATTCAGTACTTC.

CDR3 bases: TGTGCCAGCAGCTCCCCCCGACAGATGCCGGGGGCCAACGTCCTGACTTTC. Translated: CASSSPRQMPGANVLTF. This rearrangement joins TRBV7-9 to TRBJ2-6, with a tentative D call TRBD1 (5 bases). In germline, CDR1 is SEHNR, CDR2 FQNEAQ (reference sequence). V lost 4 bases and J 4 bases, leaving 17 bases between the germline ends. The CDR3 totals 17 residues.

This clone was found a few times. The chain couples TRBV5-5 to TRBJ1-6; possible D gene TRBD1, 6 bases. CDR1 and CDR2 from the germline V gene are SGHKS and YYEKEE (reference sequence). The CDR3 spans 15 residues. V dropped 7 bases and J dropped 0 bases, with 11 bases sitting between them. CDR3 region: CASATTGSYNSPLHF. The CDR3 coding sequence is TGTGCCAGCGCGACGACAGGCTCCTATAATTCACCCCTCCACTTT. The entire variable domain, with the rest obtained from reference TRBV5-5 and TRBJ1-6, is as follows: DAGVTQSPTHLIKTRGQQVTLRCSPISGHKSVSWYQQVLGQGPQFIFQYYEKEERGRGNFPDRFSARQFPNYSSELNVNALLLGDSALYLCASATTGSYNSPLHFGNGTRLTVT.

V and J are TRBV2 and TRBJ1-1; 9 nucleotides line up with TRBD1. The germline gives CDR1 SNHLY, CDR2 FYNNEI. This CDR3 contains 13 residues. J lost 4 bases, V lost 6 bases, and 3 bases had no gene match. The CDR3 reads CASRADRGTEAFF. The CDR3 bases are TGTGCCAGCAGGGCGGACAGGGGCACTGAAGCTTTCTTT.

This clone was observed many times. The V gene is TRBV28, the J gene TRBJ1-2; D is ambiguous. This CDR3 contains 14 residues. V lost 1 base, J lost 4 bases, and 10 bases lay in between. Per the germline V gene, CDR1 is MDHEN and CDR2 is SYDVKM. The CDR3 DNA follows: TGTGCCAGCAGTTTATCGGAGACCTCCTATGGCTACACCTTC. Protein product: CASSLSETSYGYTF.

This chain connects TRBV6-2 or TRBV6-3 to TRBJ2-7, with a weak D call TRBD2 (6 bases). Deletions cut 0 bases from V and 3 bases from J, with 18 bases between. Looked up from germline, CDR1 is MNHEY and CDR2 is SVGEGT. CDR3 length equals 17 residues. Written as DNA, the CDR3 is TGTGCCAGCAGTTACTCGAGGGGTATTTCGGGGGTCTACGAGCAGTACTTC. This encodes CASSYSRGISGVYEQYF.

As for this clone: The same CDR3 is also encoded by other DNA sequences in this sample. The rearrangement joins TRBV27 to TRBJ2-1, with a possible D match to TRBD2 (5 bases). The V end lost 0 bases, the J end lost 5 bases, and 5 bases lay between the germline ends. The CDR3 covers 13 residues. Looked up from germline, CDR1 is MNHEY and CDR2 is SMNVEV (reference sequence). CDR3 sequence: CASSLSGDNEQFF. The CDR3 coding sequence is TGTGCCAGCAGTTTATCCGGGGACAATGAGCAGTTCTTC.

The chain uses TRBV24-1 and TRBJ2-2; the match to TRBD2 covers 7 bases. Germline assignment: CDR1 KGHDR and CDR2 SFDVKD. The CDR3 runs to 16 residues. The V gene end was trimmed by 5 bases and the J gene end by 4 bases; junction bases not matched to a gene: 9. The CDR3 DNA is TGTGCCACCAGTGCATGGCGGGAGCCGGGCACCGGGGAGCTGTTTTTT. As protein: CATSAWREPGTGELFF.

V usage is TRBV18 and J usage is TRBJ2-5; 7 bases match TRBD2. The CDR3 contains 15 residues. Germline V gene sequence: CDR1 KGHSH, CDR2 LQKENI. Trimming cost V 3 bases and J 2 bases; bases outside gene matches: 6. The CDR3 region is CASSPGSGGQETQYF. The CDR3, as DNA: TGTGCCAGCTCACCCGGGTCCGGGGGGCAAGAGACCCAGTACTTC. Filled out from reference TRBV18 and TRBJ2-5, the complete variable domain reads NAGVMQNPRHLVRRRGQEARLRCSPMKGHSHVYWYRQLPEEGLKFMVYLQKENIIDESGMPKERFSAEFPKEGPSILRIQQVVRGDSAAYFCASSPGSGGQETQYFGPGTRLLVL.

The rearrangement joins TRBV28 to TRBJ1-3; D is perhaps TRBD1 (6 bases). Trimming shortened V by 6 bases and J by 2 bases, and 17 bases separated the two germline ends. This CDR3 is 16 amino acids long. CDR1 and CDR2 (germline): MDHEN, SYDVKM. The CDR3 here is CASSQDRSLTGNTIYF. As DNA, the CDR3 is TGTGCCAGCAGCCAGGACAGAAGCCTAACTGGAAACACCATATATTTT.